The entry below gives a single T cell receptor beta chain sequence along with its context. Its target antigen remains unknown. The record has no base qualities; no much larger clone is one base away. The trial excluded patients who had a history of autoimmune disease or were on systemic immunosuppression. In every dose cohort, peripheral blood was drawn for TCR sequencing at baseline, cycle 4 day 1, and cycle 7 day 1. Samples came from an open-label, multicenter, first-in-human phase I dose-escalation trial of ivuxolimab. Adults with locally advanced or metastatic melanoma, renal cell, hepatocellular, or head and neck squamous cell carcinoma were enrolled in the trial. CD4+ and CD8+ T cells were sorted separately from peripheral blood before TCR sequencing. Genomic DNA was extracted from sorted cells for sequencing of the TCRbeta CDR3 region. TCRbeta CDR3 regions were sequenced using the immunoSEQ Assay. The table comes from immuneACCESS by way of TCRdb, which keeps in-frame sequences with V and J called. Part of the clones is missing from these tables; in studies checked, under half for an unresolved V gene and the rest for unknown reasons. The sample table holds about 70,000 clones, of which just over 90% were seen once. The ten largest clones represent 4% to 5.5% of the sample.

The data derive from a study of OX40 agonist ivuxolimab in advanced cancers. Broadly, across the study: The costimulatory receptor OX40 (CD134) was targeted by ivuxolimab, a fully human IgG2 agonistic monoclonal antibody. Intravenous ivuxolimab was administered to patients every 2 weeks at six dose levels: 0.01, 0.1, 0.3, 1.5, 3 and 10 mg/kg. Among the roughly 52 dose-escalation patients, about 19 had hepatocellular carcinoma, approximately 15 melanoma, 9 renal cell carcinoma and 9 head and neck cancer. In the dose-escalation cohort, around 80% of patients were male, and the mean age was around 65 years with a range of about 20 to 90. Prior anti-PD-1, anti-PD-L1 or anti-CTLA-4 therapy was permitted, and checkpoint inhibitors had been received by about 36% of dose-escalation patients. Partial responses were achieved by three dose-escalation patients, of whom one had hepatocellular carcinoma and two had cutaneous melanoma. Peripheral TCRbeta sequencing was intended to test whether TCR sequence diversity was altered and clonal T-cell expansion was caused by ivuxolimab. The paper reports the monotherapy dose-escalation portion (N of about 47 patients) of the phase I ivuxolimab trial.

General study outcomes and caveats: After ivuxolimab, more expanded clones were found on average in CD8+ T cells than in CD4+ T cells. Low levels of normalized T-cell clonal expansion were also shown by some nonresponding patients. At doses from 0.1 to 3.0 mg/kg, clonal expansion was seen in both CD4+ and CD8+ blood T cells between baseline and week 6. In the 0.1-3.0 mg/kg groups, partial responders were among the patients with the lowest normalized peripheral clonal expansion, particularly in CD8+ T cells. Antigen specificity was not determined for the clonally expanded peripheral T cells.

Sequenced here: CD4+ or CD8+ T cells sorted from blood, sampled in a trial of the OX40 agonist ivuxolimab. The sequence came from an adult with an advanced solid tumor such as melanoma, head and neck, liver or kidney cancer.

The nucleotide sequence is TGTGCCAGCAGCTACCCTAATCGAATTACTGAAGCTTTCTTT. Its translation is CASSYPNRITEAFF. The rearranged segments are TRBV11-2 and TRBJ1-1; no confident D gene assignment can be made. Taken from cysteine to phenylalanine, the CDR3 has 14 residues. The kept DNA is CDR3 alone, 42 bases in frame from the first base. V and J lose 4 bases and 5 bases, and a span of 14 bases separates them. CDR1 and CDR2, per the germline V gene, are SGHAT and FQNNGV.